The T cell receptor (beta chain) described here comes from a study of blood T cell repertoires in COVID-19. Looking at the study overall: Sites in the United States, Italy and Spain provided acute and convalescent COVID-19 samples. In each case, the material was cDNA or gDNA derived from T cells, B-cell-depleted T cells, or PBMCs.

This clone was counted once. Per the original methods: How many nucleated cells were present was estimated from reference gene primer amplification. Profiled with immunoSEQ multiplex PCR; TCRdb holds only in-frame clones, not every one. V and J calls and clone size are copied from that table; D and trimming were computed from the DNA. The repertoire has about 120,000 clones, 80% to 90% of them found once; the top ten carry approximately 19%. Germline CDR1 reads SQVTM; CDR2 reads ANQGSEA. The CDR3 is 13 amino acids. V lost 6 bases, J lost 7 bases, and 15 bases lay in between. The chain uses TRBV29-1 and TRBJ2-2, with D possibly matching TRBD1 (5 bases). Material for sequencing was peripheral blood. This TCR was sampled from a human donor with acute or convalescent COVID-19. The donor label of this sample is uncertain. CDR3 sequence (DNA): TGCAGCGTCCTCGTTACAGGCGGCGGGGAGCTGTTTTTT. This translates into CSVLVTGGGELFF.